The rows below give T cell receptor beta chains drawn from one sample of a study of T-cell memory formation after mild COVID-19. TCRdb reprocessed the 5' RACE reads via MiXCR and lists one record per CDR3 protein. The repertoire holds fewer than 500,000 distinct CDR3 sequences, with 25% as singletons. Sequencing was performed on PBMCs or a T cell subset sorted from them (not recorded which). The receptors shown here come from an adult woman who had mild COVID-19 (a few samples of this study predate the infection). Cell type and time point are not known. Both conserved end residues are part of each CDR3. The D gene is left open where the match is weak. Clone sizes are given selectively: once, few, many, or a class where the clone is expanded.

v_gene,j_gene,abundance,d_gene,CDR3aa,CDR3nt
TRBV27,TRBJ1-5,-,TRBD1,CASSTYGAGGGEQPQHF,TGTGCCAGCAGTACCTACGGCGCAGGGGGCGGTGAGCAGCCCCAGCATTTT
TRBV24-1,TRBJ2-3,-,-,CATSDTDWLEDTQYF,TGTGCCACCAGTGATACCGACTGGTTGGAGGATACGCAGTATTTT
TRBV6-5,TRBJ1-5,few,-,CASSYAQGSGQPQHF,TGTGCCAGCAGTTACGCCCAGGGGAGTGGTCAGCCCCAGCATTTT
TRBV5-1,TRBJ2-2,many,TRBD2,CASSLVGLNTGELFF,TGCGCCAGCAGCTTGGTGGGACTAAACACCGGGGAGCTGTTTTTT
TRBV5-1,TRBJ2-5,-,TRBD2,CASSPTSGGAKTQYF,TGCGCCAGCAGCCCAACTAGCGGGGGGGCAAAGACCCAGTACTTC
TRBV7-2,TRBJ2-1,few,TRBD2,CASSSPGLAGVRSYNEQFF,TGTGCCAGCAGCTCTCCGGGACTAGCGGGAGTCCGCTCCTACAATGAGCAGTTCTTC
TRBV10-3,TRBJ1-1,few,TRBD1,CAISGGGARNEAFF,TGTGCCATCAGCGGAGGGGGCGCCCGGAATGAAGCTTTCTTT
TRBV12-3/TRBV12-4,TRBJ2-5,few,-,CASSADSGGTQYF,TGTGCCAGCAGTGCCGACAGTGGCGGGACCCAGTACTTC
TRBV27,TRBJ2-7,few,-,CASSPSDRFSYEQYF,TGTGCCAGCAGTCCCTCGGACAGATTCTCCTACGAGCAGTACTTC
TRBV29-1,TRBJ2-3,-,TRBD2,CSVEAPSGIKGDTQYF,TGCAGCGTTGAAGCCCCTAGCGGGATTAAAGGAGATACGCAGTATTTT
TRBV15,TRBJ1-6,few,-,CATSRGGPTSPLHF,TGTGCCACCAGCAGAGGTGGGCCTACCTCACCCCTCCACTTT
TRBV20-1,TRBJ2-2,few,-,CSALREVGELFF,TGCAGTGCTCTAAGGGAGGTCGGGGAGCTGTTTTTT
TRBV12-3/TRBV12-4,TRBJ2-7,few,-,CASTGSGYYEQYF,TGTGCCAGCACTGGTAGCGGCTACTACGAGCAGTACTTC
TRBV7-2,TRBJ2-1,few,-,CASSSRSLGHEQFF,TGTGCCAGCAGCTCCCGATCCTTGGGGCATGAGCAGTTCTTC
TRBV23-1,TRBJ2-3,-,-,CASSQPQTGFGTYTQYF,TGCGCCAGCAGTCAACCACAAACAGGGTTTGGTACATATACGCAGTATTTT
TRBV7-2,TRBJ2-1,few,TRBD2,CASSSRLAGATEQFF,TGTGCCAGCAGCTCTCGACTAGCGGGAGCCACTGAGCAGTTCTTC
TRBV5-1,TRBJ1-1,few,-,CASRGTGPEAFF,TGCGCCAGCAGGGGAACAGGGCCTGAAGCTTTCTTT
TRBV29-1,TRBJ2-2,few,-,CSVCLGGTGELFF,TGCAGCGTTTGCTTAGGGGGAACCGGGGAGCTGTTTTTT
TRBV24-1,TRBJ2-3,few,-,CATSDQTGRSTDTQYF,TGTGCCACCAGTGACCAAACTGGGCGAAGCACAGATACGCAGTATTTT
TRBV9,TRBJ2-7,many,TRBD2,CASSAEPGLAYEQYF,TGTGCCAGCAGCGCTGAACCGGGACTAGCCTACGAGCAGTACTTC
TRBV12-3/TRBV12-4,TRBJ2-7,-,-,CASSHKGGRRSYEQYF,TGTGCCAGCAGTCATAAGGGGGGGCGGCGGAGCTACGAGCAGTACTTC
TRBV7-2,TRBJ1-5,few,-,CASSLGGAQHF,TGTGCCAGCAGCTTAGGCGGAGCCCAGCATTTT
TRBV29-1,TRBJ1-2,-,-,CSVDPGRAYGYTF,TGCAGCGTTGATCCGGGGCGGGCCTATGGCTACACCTTC
TRBV7-2,TRBJ2-1,few,-,CASSLVAGQYNEQFF,TGTGCCAGCAGCTTAGTGGCGGGCCAATACAATGAGCAGTTCTTC
TRBV12-3/TRBV12-4,TRBJ1-1,-,-,CASSSGSGAPTEAFF,TGTGCCAGCAGCTCGGGTTCAGGGGCGCCCACTGAAGCTTTCTTT
TRBV2,TRBJ1-2,-,TRBD1,CASSVEGGQSLGYTF,TGTGCCAGCAGTGTGGAGGGGGGACAGAGTCTTGGCTACACCTTC
TRBV4-1,TRBJ2-7,-,TRBD2,CASSQDARSGGWSYEQYF,TGCGCCAGCAGCCAAGATGCGCGGAGCGGGGGGTGGTCCTACGAGCAGTACTTC
TRBV6-5,TRBJ1-2,-,-,CASSSTGLINYGYTF,TGTGCCAGCAGTTCCACAGGGCTGATAAACTATGGCTACACCTTC
TRBV6-4,TRBJ2-3,-,-,CASAAGHPPDTQYF,TGTGCCAGCGCCGCCGGGCACCCCCCAGATACGCAGTATTTT
TRBV19,TRBJ1-1,-,TRBD1,CASSRNRGTEAFF,TGTGCCAGTAGTAGAAACAGGGGCACTGAAGCTTTCTTT
TRBV4-1,TRBJ1-2,-,-,CASSRNPPGNYGYTF,TGCGCCAGCAGCCGAAACCCCCCAGGGAACTATGGCTACACCTTC
TRBV6-2/TRBV6-3,TRBJ2-1,-,TRBD2,CASNRLAGEGHEQFF,TGTGCCAGCAACCGACTAGCGGGAGAAGGCCATGAGCAGTTCTTC
TRBV4-1,TRBJ2-7,-,TRBD1,CASSLGTGSEQYF,TGCGCCAGCAGCCTAGGGACAGGGAGTGAGCAGTACTTC
TRBV7-9,TRBJ1-1,few,TRBD1,CASRGTEPNTEAFF,TGTGCCAGCAGGGGGACAGAACCTAACACTGAAGCTTTCTTT
TRBV5-6,TRBJ2-7,few,TRBD2,CASSPGGVGYEQYF,TGTGCCAGCAGCCCGGGGGGGGTCGGGTACGAGCAGTACTTC
TRBV18,TRBJ2-7,few,TRBD1,CASSREDRVFYEQYF,TGTGCCAGCTCACGGGAGGACAGGGTCTTCTACGAGCAGTACTTC
TRBV5-6,TRBJ2-7,-,-,CASSSNAGAWVTYEQYF,TGTGCCAGCAGCTCCAATGCAGGGGCGTGGGTAACCTACGAGCAGTACTTC
TRBV3-1,TRBJ1-1,-,-,CASSQGAGSWFGTEAFF,TGTGCCAGCAGCCAAGGGGCAGGGAGTTGGTTCGGCACTGAAGCTTTCTTT
TRBV29-1,TRBJ2-1,-,-,CSVQQPPGNEQFF,TGCAGCGTGCAGCAACCTCCGGGGAATGAGCAGTTCTTC
TRBV24-1,TRBJ2-2,few,TRBD2,CATSPTSGRDTGELFF,TGTGCCACCAGTCCGACTAGCGGGAGGGACACCGGGGAGCTGTTTTTT
TRBV7-6,TRBJ1-1,-,-,CASSISIGTEAFF,TGTGCCAGCAGCATAAGTATCGGCACTGAAGCTTTCTTT
TRBV5-1,TRBJ2-1,few,-,CASSLEADLNNEQFF,TGCGCCAGCAGCTTGGAGGCAGATCTCAACAATGAGCAGTTCTTC